These 32 T cell receptor beta chains came from one sample sequenced in a study of T cells after yellow fever vaccination. TCRdb reanalysed the 5' RACE reads using MiXCR and keeps one entry per CDR3 protein. This table has approximately 240,000 distinct CDR3 sequences, more than 3.5% appearing once. The sequencing used PBMCs, collected 15 days after the yellow fever booster vaccination. The receptor source for this set is a man between 18 and 35 years old who received the YFV17D yellow fever vaccine.

This clonotype was recorded many times. The rearrangement uses TRBV7-9 and TRBJ1-5; D is uncertain. There are 13 residues in the CDR3. CDR1 SEHNR and CDR2 FQNEAQ come from the germline V gene (reference sequence). V dropped 4 bases and J dropped 5 bases, with 9 bases sitting between them. CDR3 in amino acids: CASSSGWDQPQHF. The CDR3 nucleotides read TGTGCCAGCAGCTCGGGGTGGGATCAGCCCCAGCATTTT.

In this sample, this clonotype turned up many times. The chain links TRBV4-1 to TRBJ2-2; D gene uncertain. V lost 6 bases to trimming and J lost 6 bases, with 11 bases between them. The CDR3 sequence is 13 residues long. Germline CDR1 and CDR2: MGHRA and YSYEKL. CDR3 sequence reads: CASSLKPAGELFF. CDR3 DNA sequence: TGCGCCAGCAGTTTAAAACCGGCCGGGGAGCTGTTTTTT.

This clonotype came up many times. The chain combines TRBV5-1 with TRBJ1-2; a possible D gene is TRBD1 (5 bases). CDR1 and CDR2 from the germline V gene are SGHRS and YFSETQ. The ends were cut back, 4 bases at V and 0 bases at J, with 10 bases in the middle. The CDR3 sequence is 14 residues long. The CDR3 is CASSVDRSNYGYTF. DNA for the CDR3: TGCGCCAGCAGCGTTGACAGATCTAACTATGGCTACACCTTC.

In its sample, this clonotype was seen many times. The gene calls are TRBV7-2 and TRBJ2-1, with D unclear. CDR1 is SGHTA and CDR2 is FQGNSA in the germline V gene. The CDR3 consists of 12 residues. Trimming took 4 bases from V and 6 from J, leaving 7 bases between them. This chain's CDR3 is CASSSKGNEQFF. DNA of the CDR3: TGTGCCAGCAGCTCCAAGGGCAATGAGCAGTTCTTC.

This clonotype has ten or more counts. Here the CDR3 reads CASSQDTGTWGTEAFF. The CDR3, as DNA: TGCGCCAGCAGCCAAGATACAGGGACGTGGGGGACTGAAGCTTTCTTT. This sequence joins TRBV4-3 and TRBJ1-1; the D gene is possibly TRBD1 (6 bases). CDR1 is LGHNA, CDR2 YSLEER, per germline. This CDR3 is built from 16 residues. V shed 0 bases and J shed 5 bases, with 16 bases lying between them.

This clonotype was counted many times. The chain's CDR3 is CASRVEGPYSNQPQHF. The CDR3 bases are TGTGCCAGCAGGGTTGAAGGACCTTATAGCAATCAGCCCCAGCATTTT. The V gene is TRBV12-3 or TRBV12-4, the J gene TRBJ1-5; D call uncertain. V was pared by 6 bases and J by 0 bases, with 15 bases between. The CDR3 is 16 amino acids.

This clonotype was counted at least ten times. V gene TRBV20-1 combines with J gene TRBJ1-5; TRBD1 is a possible D gene (5 bases). Trimming removed 4 bases from V and 1 base from J, with 8 bases in between. CDR1 and CDR2 (germline): DFQATT, SNEGSKA (reference sequence). The CDR3 extends over 13 amino acids. The CDR3 loop is CSAIGASNQPQHF. The DNA for the CDR3 is TGCAGTGCTATTGGGGCGAGCAATCAGCCCCAGCATTTT.

This clonotype was picked up many times. The rearrangement joins TRBV20-1 to TRBJ2-1, with 10 nucleotides matching TRBD2. The junction had 3 bases not matched to a gene; V was cut back by 2 bases and J by 8 bases. From germline, CDR1 is DFQATT and CDR2 SNEGSKA (reference sequence). This CDR3 comprises 13 residues. CDR3 loop: CSARLAGDHEQFF. CDR3 DNA sequence: TGCAGTGCTAGACTAGCGGGGGACCATGAGCAGTTCTTC.

This clonotype was observed a few times. The rearrangement uses TRBV5-4 and TRBJ1-4, with D uncertain. CDR1 and CDR2 from the germline V gene are SGHNT and YYREEE (reference sequence). V was clipped by 4 bases and J by 8 bases, with 9 bases between them. This CDR3 is built from 12 residues. The CDR3 sequence is CASSLLGEKLFF. The CDR3, as DNA: TGTGCCAGCAGCCTCCTGGGGGAAAAACTGTTTTTT.

This clonotype was counted at least ten times. This chain uses TRBV5-1 with TRBJ2-1; D is ambiguous. Per germline, CDR1 SGHRS and CDR2 YFSETQ. Trimming removed 3 bases at V and 0 bases at J, with 10 bases between. This CDR3 region has 15 residues. CDR3 nucleotides: TGCGCCAGCAGCTGGACCCAGAGCTCCTACAATGAGCAGTTCTTC. It encodes CASSWTQSSYNEQFF.

This clonotype has ten or more counts. The chain combines TRBV7-3 with TRBJ2-5; 12 bases are shared with TRBD2. Losses at the gene ends were 1 base for V and 3 bases for J; bases not matched to a gene: 3. CDR3 size: 16 residues. Per germline, CDR1 SGHTA and CDR2 FQGTGA. The CDR3 protein is CASSLMGLAGKETQYF. The CDR3 DNA reads TGTGCCAGCAGCTTAATGGGACTAGCGGGTAAAGAGACCCAGTACTTC.

This clonotype was counted ten times or more. This rearrangement joins TRBV6-5 to TRBJ2-1; D not certain. V lost 5 bases, J lost 4 bases, and 12 bases lay in between. Germline CDR1 and CDR2: MNHEY and SVGAGI. The length of the CDR3 is 14 residues. The CDR3 sequence: CASSPARPYNEQFF. CDR3 in DNA: TGTGCCAGCAGTCCAGCAAGACCGTACAATGAGCAGTTCTTC.

Many counts were recorded for this clonotype. This rearrangement joins TRBV10-3 to TRBJ1-2; no clear D gene. In germline, CDR1 is ENHRY, CDR2 SYGVKD. The V gene lost 6 bases and the J gene lost 8 bases, with 10 bases spanning the gap. The CDR3 loop spans 11 amino acids. Here the CDR3 DNA reads TGTGCCATCAGCGCGGGCGGAGGCTACACCTTC. Its translation: CAISAGGGYTF.

This clonotype appeared many times. The chain uses TRBV12-3 or TRBV12-4 and TRBJ1-5, with 7 bases aligning to TRBD1. This CDR3 comprises 14 residues. V shed 5 bases and J 9 bases; nucleotides not matched to a gene: 10. The CDR3 reads CASSPGQVYVPQHF. The CDR3 DNA reads TGTGCCAGCAGTCCCGGACAGGTATACGTGCCCCAGCATTTT.

In this sample, this clonotype turned up many times. The chain combines TRBV24-1 with TRBJ2-7; D remains ambiguous. The CDR3 extends over 14 amino acids. CDR1 is KGHDR, CDR2 SFDVKD, per germline. V was clipped by 2 bases and J by 8 bases, with 15 bases between them. CDR3 coding DNA: TGTGCCACCAGTGATTCCGAGGACCCTATTAAGCAGTACTTC. Translating gives CATSDSEDPIKQYF.

This clonotype was observed many times. The CDR3 DNA follows: TGTGCCAGCAGCTCCTTCTCTAGCGGGGGGGCCGTTGAGCAGTTCTTC. Translating it yields CASSSFSSGGAVEQFF. The chain carries TRBV11-3 and TRBJ2-1, with 12 bases fitting TRBD2. The V gene end was trimmed by 4 bases and the J gene end by 9 bases; junction bases not matched to a gene: 10. CDR3 length: 16 residues. Germline V gene data show CDR1 as SGHNT and CDR2 as YENEEA.

This clonotype was seen repeatedly, ten times or more. The chain uses TRBV7-9 and TRBJ1-4; a possible D gene is TRBD1 (6 bases). Trimming removed 5 bases at V and 7 bases at J, with 14 bases between. This CDR3 has 14 residues. The germline CDR1 and CDR2 sequences are SEHNR and FQNEAQ (reference sequence). Here the CDR3 reads CASSLDGGREKLFF. In DNA form, the CDR3 reads TGTGCCAGCAGCCTGGACGGGGGCCGTGAAAAACTGTTTTTT.

This clonotype was counted many times. This chain connects TRBV6-5 to TRBJ2-2; D not certain. The V and J ends lost 3 bases and 4 bases respectively, with 9 bases between them. Germline CDR1 and CDR2: MNHEY and SVGAGI. The CDR3 runs 14 residues. CDR3 nucleotide sequence: TGTGCCAGCAGTTATCAGGTCCGCACCGGGGAGCTGTTTTTT. This sequence encodes CASSYQVRTGELFF.

This clonotype came up many times. The chain couples TRBV5-1 to TRBJ1-5, with D unclear. This CDR3 region has 13 residues. Germline lookup yields CDR1 SGHRS and CDR2 YFSETQ. The V and J ends lost 0 bases and 5 bases respectively, with 6 bases between them. Here the CDR3 reads CASSLGPDQPQHF. The CDR3 DNA reads TGCGCCAGCAGCTTGGGGCCAGATCAGCCCCAGCATTTT.

This clonotype was observed at least ten times. The chain carries TRBV12-3 or TRBV12-4 and TRBJ2-7; D perhaps matches TRBD2 (6 bases). Trimming took 4 bases from V and 3 from J, leaving 10 bases between them. The CDR3 contains 13 residues. The CDR3 DNA sequence: TGTGCCAGCAGTTATGGGGGGTACTACGAGCAGTACGTC. It is translated as CASSYGGYYEQYV.

This clonotype showed up many times. The chain is built from TRBV9 and TRBJ2-1, with D possibly matching TRBD2 (5 bases). From germline, CDR1 is SGDLS and CDR2 YYNGEE. Trimming removed 0 bases from V and 3 bases from J, with 10 bases in between. The CDR3 loop spans 15 amino acids. DNA for the CDR3: TGTGCCAGCAGCGTAGGCGAGCGGCTCTACAATGAGCAGTTCTTC. The encoded protein is CASSVGERLYNEQFF.

Many counts were recorded for this clonotype. The rearrangement joins TRBV28 to TRBJ2-3, with D possibly matching TRBD2 (5 bases). Trimming shortened V by 2 bases and J by 5 bases, and 17 bases separated the two germline ends. Germline CDR1 is MDHEN and CDR2 is SYDVKM. The CDR3 spans 16 residues. The chain's CDR3 is CASSLLLGGLGDTQYF. In DNA form, the CDR3 reads TGTGCCAGCAGTTTACTTCTAGGAGGTTTGGGAGATACGCAGTATTTT.

This clonotype was counted at least ten times. The V call is TRBV27, the J call TRBJ1-5, with D perhaps matching TRBD1 (5 bases). The length of the CDR3 is 12 residues. The germline V and J ends were trimmed by 7 bases and 7 bases, with 11 bases remaining between them. Looked up from germline, CDR1 is MNHEY and CDR2 is SMNVEV (reference sequence). This CDR3 reads CASNNRGQPQHF. The CDR3 DNA is TGTGCCAGCAATAATCGGGGCCAGCCCCAGCATTTT.

The rearrangement uses TRBV5-4 and TRBJ2-1; D unresolved. The CDR3 totals 13 residues. V lost 5 bases, J lost 1 base, and 7 bases lay in between. Germline CDR1 and CDR2: SGHNT and YYREEE (reference sequence). The CDR3 loop reads CASRPVSYNEQFF. In DNA, the CDR3 is TGTGCCAGCAGGCCGGTGTCCTACAATGAGCAGTTCTTC.

This clonotype came up a few times. The V and J genes are TRBV18 and TRBJ2-5; D remains ambiguous. The CDR3 length is 12 residues. Trimming cost V 3 bases and J 4 bases, with 6 bases left between them. Germline CDR1 reads KGHSH; CDR2 reads LQKENI. As DNA, the CDR3 is TGTGCCAGCTCACCGGGAAGAGAGACCCAGTACTTC. This gives the protein CASSPGRETQYF.

This clonotype has only a few counts. The J gene is TRBJ2-5, the V gene TRBV7-6; the D gene is possibly TRBD2 (5 bases). The CDR3 has 12 amino acids. CDR1 is SGHVS, CDR2 FNYEAQ, per germline. Between the trimmed V and J ends, which lost 5 bases and 7 bases, there was a span of 11 bases. The CDR3 DNA follows: TGTGCCAGCAGCCCCATGGACTCGACCCAGTACTTC. This encodes CASSPMDSTQYF. The whole variable domain, remainder taken from reference TRBV7-6 and TRBJ2-5, is GAGVSQSPRYKVTKRGQDVALRCDPISGHVSLYWYRQALGQGPEFLTYFNYEAQQDKSGLPNDRFSAERPEGSISTLTIQRTEQRDSAMYRCASSPMDSTQYFGPGTRLLVL.

There are many counts of this clonotype. V usage is TRBV6-2 or TRBV6-3 and J usage is TRBJ2-3, with a weak D call TRBD1 (5 bases). Looked up from germline, CDR1 is MNHEY and CDR2 is SVGEGT. The CDR3 covers 12 residues. Trimming cost V 5 bases and J 7 bases, with 10 bases left between them. The DNA of the CDR3 is TGTGCCAGCAGTGTAAAGGGGCATACGCAGTATTTT. Amino acid sequence: CASSVKGHTQYF.

This clonotype has a count of ten or more. The chain couples TRBV21-1 to TRBJ2-5; TRBD1 reflects the table's D call only, with no check against the DNA. TRBV21-1 is assigned pseudogene status. This CDR3 is built from 15 residues. The CDR3 is CASSAGTGIQETQYF. CDR3 in DNA: TGTGCCAGCAGCGCCGGGACAGGCATCCAAGAGACCCAGTACTTC.

With regard to this clonotype: A much larger clone lies a single base off, so this may be a read error. The limits of the CDR3 on the DNA are not certain, so only TCRdb's listed CDR3 is given. This rearrangement joins TRBV9 to TRBJ2-5; the table gives TRBD2 as D, unverified against the DNA. Counting both end residues, the CDR3 totals 15 amino acids. Germline-derived CDR1 and CDR2 are SGDLS and YYNGEE. The CDR3 region is CASSVGGGAGETQHF.

This clonotype has at least ten counts. The chain combines TRBV6-5 with TRBJ2-1; no firm D call. Germline loops: CDR1 MNHEY, CDR2 SVGAGI. This CDR3 has 16 amino acids. The germline V and J ends were trimmed by 3 bases and 0 bases, with 12 bases remaining between them. In nucleotides, the CDR3 is TGTGCCAGCAGTTATTCCGCGGAACGCTCCTACAATGAGCAGTTCTTC. Encoded protein: CASSYSAERSYNEQFF.

As for this clonotype: A clone one base away is much larger, so this may be a read error. The J gene is TRBJ1-4, the V gene TRBV5-1; D gene ambiguous. This CDR3 is 14 amino acids long. In germline, CDR1 is SGHRS, CDR2 YFSETQ. This chain's CDR3 is CTSSWTWKDEKLFF. Here the CDR3 DNA reads TGCACCAGCAGCTGGACTTGGAAGGATGAAAAACTGTTTTTT.

This clonotype showed up many times. V gene TRBV4-1 combines with J gene TRBJ2-3; possibly TRBD2 for D (5 bases). The CDR3 sequence is 15 residues long. Germline loops: CDR1 MGHRA, CDR2 YSYEKL. V was pared by 0 bases and J by 2 bases, with 9 bases between. DNA of the CDR3: TGCGCCAGCAGCCAAGAGCCCGGGATCACAGATACGCAGTATTTT. Translation gives CASSQEPGITDTQYF.